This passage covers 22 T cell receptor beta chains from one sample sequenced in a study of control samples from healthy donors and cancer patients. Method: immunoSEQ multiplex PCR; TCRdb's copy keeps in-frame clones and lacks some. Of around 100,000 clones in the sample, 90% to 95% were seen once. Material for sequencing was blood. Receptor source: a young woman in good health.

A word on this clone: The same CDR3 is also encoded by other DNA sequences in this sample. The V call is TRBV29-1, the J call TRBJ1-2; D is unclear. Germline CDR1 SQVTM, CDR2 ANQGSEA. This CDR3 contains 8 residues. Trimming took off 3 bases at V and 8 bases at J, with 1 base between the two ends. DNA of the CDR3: TGCAGCGTTGACGGCTACACCTTC. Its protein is CSVDGYTF. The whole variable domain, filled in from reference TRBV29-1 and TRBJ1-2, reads SAVISQKPSRDICQRGTSLTIQCQVDSQVTMMFWYRQQPGQSLTLIATANQGSEATYESGFVIDKFPISRPNLTFSTLTVSNMSPEDSSIYLCSVDGYTFGSGTRLTVV.

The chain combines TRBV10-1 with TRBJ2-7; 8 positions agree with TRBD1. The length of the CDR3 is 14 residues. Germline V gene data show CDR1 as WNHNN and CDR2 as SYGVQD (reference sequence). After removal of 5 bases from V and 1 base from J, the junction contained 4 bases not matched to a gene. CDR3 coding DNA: TGCGCCAGCAGTCCCGGGACAGGATCCTACGAGCAGTACTTC. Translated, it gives CASSPGTGSYEQYF.

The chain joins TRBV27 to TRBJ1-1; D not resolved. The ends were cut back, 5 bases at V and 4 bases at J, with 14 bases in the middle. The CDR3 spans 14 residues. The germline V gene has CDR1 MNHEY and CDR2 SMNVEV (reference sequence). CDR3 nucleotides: TGTGCCAGCAGTCGAGCCACAATGATCACTGAAGCTTTCTTT. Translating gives CASSRATMITEAFF.

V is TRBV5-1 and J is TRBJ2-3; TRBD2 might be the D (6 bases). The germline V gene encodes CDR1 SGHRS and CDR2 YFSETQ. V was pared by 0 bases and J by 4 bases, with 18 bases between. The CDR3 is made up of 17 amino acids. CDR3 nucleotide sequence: TGCGCCAGCAGCTTGGGCGTCTTACTAGCCGGCGCAGATACGCAGTATTTT. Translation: CASSLGVLLAGADTQYF. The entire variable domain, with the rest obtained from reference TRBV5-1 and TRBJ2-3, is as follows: KAGVTQTPRYLIKTRGQQVTLSCSPISGHRSVSWYQQTPGQGLQFLFEYFSETQRNKGNFPGRFSGRQFSNSRSEMNVSTLELGDSALYLCASSLGVLLAGADTQYFGPGTRLTVL.

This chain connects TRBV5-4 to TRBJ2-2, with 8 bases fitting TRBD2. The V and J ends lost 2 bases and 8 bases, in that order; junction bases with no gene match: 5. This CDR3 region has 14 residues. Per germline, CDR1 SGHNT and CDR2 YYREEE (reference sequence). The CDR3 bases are TGTGCCAGCAGCTTCCCGGGACTAGAGGGGGAGCTGTTTTTT. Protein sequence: CASSFPGLEGELFF.

CDR3 loop: CASSQAGLSSYEQYF. The CDR3 nucleotides are TGTGCCAGCAGCCAAGCGGGGCTTAGCTCCTACGAGCAGTACTTC. The chain carries TRBV14 and TRBJ2-7, with D possibly called TRBD1 or TRBD2 (5 bases each). The germline V and J ends were trimmed by 1 base and 0 bases, with 10 bases remaining between them. CDR1 SGHDN and CDR2 FVKESK come from the germline V gene. The CDR3 contains 15 residues.

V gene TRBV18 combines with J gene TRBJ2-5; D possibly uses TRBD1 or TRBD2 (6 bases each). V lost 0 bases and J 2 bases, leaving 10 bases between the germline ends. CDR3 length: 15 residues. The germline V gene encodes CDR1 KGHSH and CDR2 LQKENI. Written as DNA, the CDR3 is TGTGCCAGCTCACCACCAGGGGGGACTCAAGAGACCCAGTACTTC. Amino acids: CASSPPGGTQETQYF. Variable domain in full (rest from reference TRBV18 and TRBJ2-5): NAGVMQNPRHLVRRRGQEARLRCSPMKGHSHVYWYRQLPEEGLKFMVYLQKENIIDESGMPKERFSAEFPKEGPSILRIQQVVRGDSAAYFCASSPPGGTQETQYFGPGTRLLVL.

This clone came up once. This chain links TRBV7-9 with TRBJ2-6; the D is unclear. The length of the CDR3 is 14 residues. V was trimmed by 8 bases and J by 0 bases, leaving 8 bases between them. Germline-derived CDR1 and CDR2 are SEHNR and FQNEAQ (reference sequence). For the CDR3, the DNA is TGTGCCAGCCCTCCCCCCTCTGGGGCCAACGTCCTGACTTTC. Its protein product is CASPPPSGANVLTF.

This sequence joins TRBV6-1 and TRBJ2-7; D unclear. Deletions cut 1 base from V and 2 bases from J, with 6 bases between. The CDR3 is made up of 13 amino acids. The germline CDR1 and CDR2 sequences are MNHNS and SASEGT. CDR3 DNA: TGTGCCAGCAGTGAAGATGAGACCTACGAGCAGTACTTC. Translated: CASSEDETYEQYF.

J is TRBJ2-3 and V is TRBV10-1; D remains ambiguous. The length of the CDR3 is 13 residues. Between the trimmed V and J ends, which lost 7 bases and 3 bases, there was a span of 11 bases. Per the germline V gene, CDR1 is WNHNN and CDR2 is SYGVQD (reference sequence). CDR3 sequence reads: CASKGSQTDTQYF. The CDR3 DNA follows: TGCGCCAGCAAGGGTAGCCAAACAGATACGCAGTATTTT.

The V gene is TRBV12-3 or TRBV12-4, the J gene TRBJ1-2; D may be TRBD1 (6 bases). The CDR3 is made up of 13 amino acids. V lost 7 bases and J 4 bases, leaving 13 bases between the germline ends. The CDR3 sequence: CASTSRGGYGYTF. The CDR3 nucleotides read TGTGCCAGCACTTCCAGGGGAGGCTATGGCTACACCTTC.

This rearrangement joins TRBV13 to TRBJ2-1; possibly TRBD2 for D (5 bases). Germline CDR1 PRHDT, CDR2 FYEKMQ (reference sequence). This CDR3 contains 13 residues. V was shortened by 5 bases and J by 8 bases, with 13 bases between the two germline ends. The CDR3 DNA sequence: TGTGCCAGCAGCCCACGGACCGGGGATGAGCAGTTCTTC. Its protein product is CASSPRTGDEQFF. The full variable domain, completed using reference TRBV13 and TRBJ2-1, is AAGVIQSPRHLIKEKRETATLKCYPIPRHDTVYWYQQGPGQDPQFLISFYEKMQSDKGSIPDRFSAQQFSDYHSELNMSSLELGDSALYFCASSPRTGDEQFFGPGTRLTVL.

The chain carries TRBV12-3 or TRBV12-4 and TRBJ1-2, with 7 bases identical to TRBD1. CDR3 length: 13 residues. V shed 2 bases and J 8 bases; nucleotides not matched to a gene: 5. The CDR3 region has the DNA TGTGCCAGCAGTTTACGACAGGGCGGGGGCTACACCTTC. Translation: CASSLRQGGGYTF.

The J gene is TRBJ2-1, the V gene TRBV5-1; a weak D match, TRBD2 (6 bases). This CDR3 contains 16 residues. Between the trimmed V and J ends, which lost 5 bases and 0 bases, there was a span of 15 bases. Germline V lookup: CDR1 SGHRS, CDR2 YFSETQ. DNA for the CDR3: TGCGCCAGCAGTCCGGGAGACTGGGACTCCTACAATGAGCAGTTCTTC. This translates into CASSPGDWDSYNEQFF.

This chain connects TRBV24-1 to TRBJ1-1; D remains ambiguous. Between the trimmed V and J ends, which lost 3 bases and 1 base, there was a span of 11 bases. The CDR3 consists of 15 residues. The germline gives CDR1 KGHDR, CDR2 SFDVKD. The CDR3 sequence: CATSDTGGANTEAFF. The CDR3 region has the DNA TGTGCCACCAGTGATACCGGCGGCGCGAACACTGAAGCTTTCTTT.

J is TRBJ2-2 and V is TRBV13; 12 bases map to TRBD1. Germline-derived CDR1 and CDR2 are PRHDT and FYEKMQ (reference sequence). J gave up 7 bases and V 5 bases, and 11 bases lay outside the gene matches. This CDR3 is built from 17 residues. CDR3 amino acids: CASSTRDRGLRDGELFF. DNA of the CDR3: TGTGCCAGCAGCACACGGGACAGGGGGCTTCGGGACGGGGAGCTGTTTTTT. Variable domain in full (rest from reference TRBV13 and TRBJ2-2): AAGVIQSPRHLIKEKRETATLKCYPIPRHDTVYWYQQGPGQDPQFLISFYEKMQSDKGSIPDRFSAQQFSDYHSELNMSSLELGDSALYFCASSTRDRGLRDGELFFGEGSRLTVL.

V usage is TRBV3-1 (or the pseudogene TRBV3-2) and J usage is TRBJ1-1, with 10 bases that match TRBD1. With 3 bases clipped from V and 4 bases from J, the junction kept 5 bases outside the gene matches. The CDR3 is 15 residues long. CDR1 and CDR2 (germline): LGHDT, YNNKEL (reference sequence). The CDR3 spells CASSQYGTGATEAFF. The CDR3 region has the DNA TGTGCCAGCAGCCAGTACGGGACAGGGGCCACTGAAGCTTTCTTT.

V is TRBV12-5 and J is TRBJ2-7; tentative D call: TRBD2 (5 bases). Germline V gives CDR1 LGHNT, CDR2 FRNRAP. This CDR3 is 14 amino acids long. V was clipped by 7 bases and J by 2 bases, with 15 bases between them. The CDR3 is CASASEGAPYEQYF. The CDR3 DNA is TGTGCTAGTGCCTCCGAGGGAGCGCCCTACGAGCAGTACTTC.

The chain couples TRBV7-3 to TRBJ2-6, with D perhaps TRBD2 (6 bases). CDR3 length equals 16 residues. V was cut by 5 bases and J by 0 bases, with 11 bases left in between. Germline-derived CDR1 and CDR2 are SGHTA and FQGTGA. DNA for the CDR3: TGTGCCAGCAGCAGGACGGGGGTCTCTGGGGCCAACGTCCTGACTTTC. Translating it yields CASSRTGVSGANVLTF.

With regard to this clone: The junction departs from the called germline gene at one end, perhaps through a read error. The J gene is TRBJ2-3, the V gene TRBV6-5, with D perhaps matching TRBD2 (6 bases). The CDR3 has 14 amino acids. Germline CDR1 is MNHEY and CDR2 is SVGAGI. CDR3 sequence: CASSNSGTPNTQYF. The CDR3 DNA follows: TGTGCCAGCAGTAACTCCGGGACTCCCAATACGCAGTATTTT.

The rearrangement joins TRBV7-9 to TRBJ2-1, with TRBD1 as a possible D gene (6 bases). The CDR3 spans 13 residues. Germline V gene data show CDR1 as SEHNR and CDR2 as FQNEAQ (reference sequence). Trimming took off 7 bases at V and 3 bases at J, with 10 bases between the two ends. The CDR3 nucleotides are TGTGCCAGCAATAGGGACAACTACAATGAGCAGTTCTTC. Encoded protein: CASNRDNYNEQFF.

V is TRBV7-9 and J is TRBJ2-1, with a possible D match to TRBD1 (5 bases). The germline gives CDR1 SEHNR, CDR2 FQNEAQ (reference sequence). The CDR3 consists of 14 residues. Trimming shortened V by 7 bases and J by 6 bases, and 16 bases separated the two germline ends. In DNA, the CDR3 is TGTGCCAGCAACGAGGAAGGGGTTTCCAATGAGCAGTTCTTC. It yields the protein CASNEEGVSNEQFF.